This T cell receptor beta chain came from a study of T cell responses to AZD1222 COVID-19 vaccine. In the study overall: Both about-4-week and about-12-week second-dose recipients were combined. The study's findings and limits: Seropositive AZD1222 recipients at baseline numbered only five to seven. As reported, nearly half of all spike-specific TCRs target variant regions that are unmutated. Spike as a whole was targeted by vaccine-associated CD4 TCRs, dominant at 160-218 and 743-854.

CDR1 is SNHLY and CDR2 is FYNNEI in the germline V gene. This CDR3 is built from 15 residues. Unmatched junction bases numbered 10, after V lost 6 bases and J lost 12 bases. Turning to this clone: Its antigen is unidentified.

Profiling relied on immunoSEQ multiplex PCR, and the TCRdb table lists in-frame clones only, not all of them. The data hold approximately 160,000 clones, with more than 85% observed a single time. The clonotype comes from an adult in good health. Source: peripheral blood, taken on day 0 of AZD1222 vaccination. V is TRBV2 and J is TRBJ2-1; 14 bases are shared with TRBD2. The CDR3, as DNA: TGTGCCAGCAGGGACCGGACTAGCGGGGGGCGGAGGCAGTTCTTC. This sequence encodes CASRDRTSGGRRQFF. The full variable domain, in which reference TRBV2 and TRBJ2-1 provide the parts outside the CDR3, is EPEVTQTPSHQVTQMGQEVILRCVPISNHLYFYWYRQILGQKVEFLVSFYNNEISEKSEIFDDQFSVERPDGSNFTLKIRSTKLEDSAMYFCASRDRTSGGRRQFFGPGTRLTVL.